Sequencing of this T cell receptor (beta chain) was carried out in a study of neurological immune-mediated disorders. The CDR3 is 13 residues long. The V gene's germline CDR1 is DFQATT and CDR2 SNEGSKA (reference sequence). TCRdb recomputed calls from the 5' RACE reads with MiXCR, one row per CDR3 protein. The repertoire includes around 44,000 distinct CDR3 sequences, 2.5% of them detected once, and more than 10% sits in the top ten. This clonotype came up many times. The germline gene is not matched at one end of the junction; a read error may be the cause. Sequencing was carried out using PBMCs. The chain is built from TRBV20-1 and TRBJ1-6; 7 bases are shared with TRBD1. The TCR was taken from a man aged 25 to 40 with multiple sclerosis. The CDR3, as DNA: TGCAGTGCTAGGGACAGGAGTAATTCACCCCTCAACTTT. This encodes CSARDRSNSPLNF.